The sequence of this TCR beta chain was determined in a study of tumor-infiltrating lymphocytes in primary liver carcinoma. Looked up from germline, CDR1 is MNHEY and CDR2 is SVGAGI. The CDR3 length is 14 residues. With a constant-region primer, TCR beta cDNA was made from approximately 520 ng of total RNA. Libraries for TCR beta were built through three nested multiplex PCR rounds, which together made up a slightly modified ARM-PCR procedure. The opening two PCR rounds, approximately 10 cycles each, paired TRBV1-TRBV30 forward primers with a C-beta reverse primer. TCRdb ran MiXCR on the multiplex PCR reads and lists one entry per CDR3 protein. The sample yields fewer than 200,000 distinct CDR3 sequences, 85% seen once. Both RNA and DNA were isolated together from around 20-30 mg of bulk tissue that had not been sorted. With regard to this clonotype: One end of the junction is discordant with germline, which a read error may explain.

The clonotype originates from a man between 35 and 55 years old with primary liver carcinoma and hepatitis B virus infection. Specimen: tumor tissue from primary liver carcinoma. This chain joins TRBV6-5 and TRBJ1-5, with D perhaps TRBD1 (5 bases). The CDR3 region is CTSSPGTGKGPQHF. CDR3 in DNA: TGTACCAGTAGTCCCGGGACGGGGAAGGGCCCCCAGCATTTT.